This TCR beta chain was sequenced for a study of blood T cell repertoires in COVID-19 (TCRdb year 2020). Looking at the study overall: Collaborator samples came from the United States, Italy and Spain and covered acute and convalescent phases of COVID-19. The prospective study material was composed of cDNA or gDNA derived from T cells, B-cell-depleted T cells, or PBMCs. Subjects who had been exposed to COVID-19, were actively infected with it, or had recovered from it provided the deeply sampled blood TCRbeta repertoires that made up the dataset. The repertoires were made available in a free public database intended to serve as a resource for research on the immune response to SARS-CoV-2. Samples were obtained from the ongoing ImmuneRACE study (first 160 participants) and from about 1,300 subjects provided by 6 global collaborators. Sample metadata almost always included a de-identified subject ID, COVID-19 status, age in years and sex. Where HLA class I and class II types were available, the types were taken from metadata supplied by the sample provider, not from assay-based typing.

TCRbeta CDR3 regions were amplified from genomic DNA by means of the immunoSEQ Assay, a bias-controlled multiplex PCR. The paper's data handling went like this. The number of nucleated cells in each sample was estimated from the amplification of reference gene primers within the assay. To quantify the absolute abundance of each unique TCRbeta CDR3 rearrangement, sequence reads were collapsed and filtered. Productive Simpson clonality was computed per sample as the square root of Simpson's diversity index over productive rearrangements. TCRdb limited this immuneACCESS table to in-frame rearrangements with V and J called. A share of clones is missing; checked studies link under half to unresolved V genes, and the rest is unexplained. For V, J and clone size, that table is used; D and trimming come from the DNA. Here the sample has about 280,000 clones; nearly 90% occur a single time. Approximately 1% of the sample comes from the top ten.

The germline V gene sets CDR1 to SGHRS and CDR2 to YFSETQ. Trimming leaves V shorter by 1 base and J shorter by 0 bases, with the junction holding 4 bases beyond the gene matches. The CDR3, from cysteine to phenylalanine, totals 17 residues. CDR3 DNA only is kept here, 51 bases in frame from base 1. Participants in the prospective study were aged roughly 18 to 100 years, lived in under 30 United States geographic areas, and enrolled through a virtual design. To assign participants to cohorts, the prospective study relied on clinical history that participants themselves reported in a screening survey and a study questionnaire. ImmuneRACE Cohort 3 recovered participants were defined by two consecutive negative NP/OP PCR tests, healthcare professional clearance, or symptom resolution. In the prospective study, mobile phlebotomists collected whole blood, serum and a nasopharyngeal or oropharyngeal swab from each participant. Over a roughly 2-month period, participants in the prospective study had the option of providing additional blood draws and questionnaires. Before DNA extraction, blood samples from the prospective study were shipped at room temperature or frozen.

Paper-wide results and their limitations: How much clinical and demographic metadata was included differed by source and by participant, and the metadata was provided uncurated.

With respect to this clone: There is no known antigen for this receptor. Base qualities are not at hand, and no much larger clone is one base apart.

The sample was PBMCs or T cells enriched from blood (not recorded which). Recombination linked TRBV5-1 to TRBJ2-3, with 11 bases aligning to TRBD2. The source is a woman aged 30 to 39 who had recovered from COVID-19. The CDR3 has the sequence CASSLTSGSPSTDTQYF. The DNA reads TGCGCCAGCAGCTTGACTAGCGGGAGTCCTAGCACAGATACGCAGTATTTT.